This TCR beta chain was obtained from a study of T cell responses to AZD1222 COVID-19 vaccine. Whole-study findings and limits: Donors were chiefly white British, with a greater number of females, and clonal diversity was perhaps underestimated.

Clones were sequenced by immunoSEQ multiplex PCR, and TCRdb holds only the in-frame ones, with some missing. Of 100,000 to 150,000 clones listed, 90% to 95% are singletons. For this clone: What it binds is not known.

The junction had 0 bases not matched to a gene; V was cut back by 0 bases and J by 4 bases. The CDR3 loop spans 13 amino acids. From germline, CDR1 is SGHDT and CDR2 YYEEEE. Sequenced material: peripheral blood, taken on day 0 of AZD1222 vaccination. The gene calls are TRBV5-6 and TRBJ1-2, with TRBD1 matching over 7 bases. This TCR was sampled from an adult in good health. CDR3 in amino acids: CASSLDRGYGYTF. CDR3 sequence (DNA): TGTGCCAGCAGCTTGGACAGGGGCTATGGCTACACCTTC.